The source of this T cell receptor beta chain is a study of cytomegalovirus exposure and HLA in healthy donors. Researchers ran the PCR with 60 Vbeta and 13 Jbeta primers. Profiling relied on immunoSEQ multiplex PCR, and the TCRdb table lists in-frame clones only, not all of them. The sample holds roughly 150,000 clones, approximately 82% seen once. Between the trimmed V and J ends, which lost 1 base and 1 base, there was a span of 4 bases. The CDR3 covers 13 residues. Per germline, CDR1 LGHNA and CDR2 YNFKEQ. Study conclusions and caveats: In an earlier analysis, productive rearrangement rates for most beta V segments clustered near 87% or 30%. In vitro work confirmed that a few CMV-associated chains recognize CMV antigens.

In the case of this clone: The antigen remains unidentified.

The sequence came from a man younger than 35 in good health and CMV-seropositive. The chain employs TRBV4-2 and TRBJ1-2; D is unclear. Input material: PBMCs. CDR3 nucleotide sequence: TGTGCCAGCAGCCAAGCAGATAACTATGGCTACACCTTC. It translates to CASSQADNYGYTF.